Listed below are T cell receptor beta chains from one sample, sequenced in a study of vaccination and CD4 T cells after COVID-19. For these TCRs, the target antigens are not known. TCRdb reprocessed the PCR reads with MiXCR, giving one entry per CDR3 protein. The sample has about 10,000 distinct CDR3 sequences; more than 55% are singletons. Sequenced: CD4+ T cells from blood, cultured in vitro. These receptors all stem from a human donor who had recovered from COVID-19. CDR3s include the opening cysteine and the closing phenylalanine or tryptophan. The D gene is left open where the match is weak. Clone size is given for some rows only: seen once, a few or many times, or a class if the clone is expanded.

TRBV10-3,-,TRBD1,TRBJ2-5,CAISDGQGAWGRETQYF,TGTGCCATCAGTGATGGGCAGGGGGCATGGGGGCGAGAGACCCAGTACTTC
TRBV15,-,-,TRBJ1-3,CATSRRRPTGSGNTIYF,TGTGCCACCAGCAGACGTCGACCTACAGGGTCGGGAAACACCATATATTTT
TRBV20-1,-,-,TRBJ2-7,CSAWNGPHYEQYF,TGCAGTGCCTGGAACGGGCCGCACTACGAGCAGTACTTC
TRBV20-1,-,-,TRBJ2-3,CSAWGGISTDTQYF,TGCAGTGCCTGGGGGGGCATTAGCACAGATACGCAGTATTTT
TRBV20-1,-,-,TRBJ2-1,CSASGDRNEQFF,TGCAGTGCTAGTGGGGACCGCAATGAGCAGTTCTTC
TRBV21-1,medium-sized,-,TRBJ2-7,CASTPYRERDYEQYF,TGTGCCAGCACCCCGTACAGGGAACGGGACTACGAGCAGTACTTC
TRBV20-1,-,-,TRBJ2-5,CSARDRRGNQETQYF,TGCAGTGCTAGAGATCGTCGAGGGAACCAAGAGACCCAGTACTTC
TRBV10-3,-,-,TRBJ2-3,CAIRAHGGSTDTQYF,TGTGCCATCAGGGCGCATGGGGGTAGCACAGATACGCAGTATTTT
TRBV19,-,-,TRBJ2-2,CASIRTVNTGELFF,TGTGCCAGTATCCGGACGGTGAACACCGGGGAGCTGTTTTTT
TRBV5-1,-,TRBD2,TRBJ2-5,CASSWRLAAQETQYF,TGCGCCAGCAGCTGGAGACTAGCGGCTCAAGAGACCCAGTACTTC
TRBV4-2,-,-,TRBJ2-7,CASSQALGGSSYEQYF,TGTGCCAGCAGCCAGGCCCTCGGGGGAAGCTCCTACGAGCAGTACTTC
TRBV24-1,-,-,TRBJ2-1,CATSDLTGHNEQFF,TGTGCCACCAGTGATTTGACCGGCCACAATGAGCAGTTCTTC
TRBV15,-,TRBD2,TRBJ2-2,CATSRGGGLIPGELFF,TGTGCCACCAGCAGAGGGGGGGGACTCATCCCCGGGGAGCTGTTTTTT
TRBV28,-,TRBD2,TRBJ2-3,CASTSGRDTQYF,TGTGCCAGCACTAGCGGGAGAGATACGCAGTATTTT
TRBV6-4,few,-,TRBJ1-2,CASSDRVMVGGYTF,TGTGCCAGCAGTGACCGGGTGATGGTCGGTGGCTACACCTTC
TRBV28,once,-,TRBJ1-6,CASRSRQGGRFSNSPLHF,TGTGCCAGCAGATCCAGACAAGGGGGTAGGTTTAGTAATTCACCCCTCCACTTT
TRBV2,-,-,TRBJ2-7,CASSGLDSIQSYEQYF,TGTGCCAGCAGTGGCCTGGACAGCATCCAATCCTACGAGCAGTACTTC
TRBV28,-,TRBD1,TRBJ1-1,CASGLGQRNTEAFF,TGTGCCAGCGGTTTGGGACAGAGGAACACTGAAGCTTTCTTT
TRBV27,-,TRBD1,TRBJ1-5,CASSFLQGANQPQHF,TGTGCCAGCAGTTTCCTTCAGGGGGCGAATCAGCCCCAGCATTTT
TRBV12-3/TRBV12-4,-,TRBD1,TRBJ1-5,CASSLEGQGSQPQHF,TGTGCCAGCAGTTTGGAGGGACAGGGCTCTCAGCCCCAGCATTTT
TRBV5-1,-,-,TRBJ1-1,CASSLETYTEAFF,TGCGCCAGCAGCTTGGAGACATACACTGAAGCTTTCTTT
TRBV4-1,-,TRBD1,TRBJ1-2,CASSQGQGLLDGYTF,TGCGCCAGCAGCCAAGGACAGGGCTTGTTAGATGGCTACACCTTC
TRBV15,few,TRBD1,TRBJ1-5,CATSSTDRVNQPQHF,TGTGCCACCAGCAGCACGGACAGGGTCAATCAGCCCCAGCATTTT
TRBV20-1,few,-,TRBJ1-1,CSAKIPSGVNTEAFF,TGCAGTGCTAAAATCCCATCGGGGGTGAACACTGAAGCTTTCTTT
TRBV20-1,-,-,TRBJ2-5,CSAIVGSTQYF,TGCAGTGCTATTGTCGGGAGCACCCAGTACTTC
TRBV5-1,-,TRBD2,TRBJ2-3,CASRRLAGTDTQYF,TGCGCCAGCAGGAGACTAGCGGGGACAGATACGCAGTATTTT
TRBV7-3,-,TRBD2,TRBJ2-7,CASSQTGLAETYEQYF,TGTGCCAGCAGCCAAACGGGACTAGCGGAAACCTACGAGCAGTACTTC
TRBV20-1,-,TRBD2,TRBJ2-4,CSARGLAGGTAKNIQYF,TGCAGTGCTAGAGGACTAGCGGGAGGGACGGCCAAAAACATTCAGTACTTC
TRBV28,-,TRBD1,TRBJ1-5,CASSPRQGKVDQPQHF,TGTGCCAGCAGTCCTAGACAGGGTAAGGTGGATCAGCCCCAGCATTTT
TRBV6-5,-,-,TRBJ1-6,CASSSLPNGGLHNSPLHF,TGTGCCAGCAGTTCCCTACCAAACGGGGGACTCCATAATTCACCCCTCCACTTT
TRBV10-3,-,TRBD2,TRBJ2-3,CAISENSGGRTDTQYF,TGTGCCATCAGTGAAAATAGCGGGGGCCGCACAGATACGCAGTATTTT
TRBV2,few,TRBD1,TRBJ1-5,CASTRTGGYSNQPQHF,TGTGCCAGCACCCGGACAGGGGGTTATAGCAATCAGCCCCAGCATTTT
TRBV2,-,TRBD1,TRBJ1-2,CGTDRDGGYTF,TGTGGCACAGACAGGGATGGCGGCTACACCTTC
TRBV6-5,-,-,TRBJ1-1,CASSYLGLVNTEAFF,TGTGCCAGCAGTTACTTGGGGTTGGTGAACACTGAAGCTTTCTTT
TRBV11-2,-,-,TRBJ1-2,CASSSLGRFDGYTF,TGTGCCAGCAGCTCGCTCGGCAGGTTTGATGGCTACACCTTC
TRBV7-9,-,-,TRBJ1-5,CASSLAVGANQPQHF,TGTGCCAGCAGCTTAGCAGTAGGGGCTAATCAGCCCCAGCATTTT
TRBV6-5,-,-,TRBJ2-5,CASSYSGSSETQYF,TGTGCCAGCAGTTACTCTGGGTCGTCCGAGACCCAGTACTTC
TRBV24-1,-,TRBD1,TRBJ2-2,CATSDSPGQGNTGELFF,TGTGCCACCAGTGATTCTCCGGGACAGGGTAACACCGGGGAGCTGTTTTTT
TRBV6-1,few,-,TRBJ1-2,CASSVESRGGYTF,TGTGCCAGCAGTGTAGAGTCCAGGGGCGGCTACACCTTC
TRBV20-1,-,TRBD2,TRBJ2-7,CSAISGGASYEQYF,TGCAGTGCAATTAGCGGGGGGGCCTCCTACGAGCAGTACTTC